The present entry profiles one TCR beta chain with its context. Its matching antigen is unknown. The data are from a study of shared clonotypes between healthy human individuals. Per germline, CDR1 SGHTA and CDR2 FQGNSA. This CDR3 comprises 15 residues. The V segment lost 4 bases and the J segment 9 bases; nucleotides outside the gene matches: 12. Libraries were prepared by immunoSEQ multiplex PCR; TCRdb keeps only in-frame clonotypes and omits some of them. Altogether 1.4 million or so clones are present, approximately 98.5% being singletons, with the ten largest covering about 0.35%. Whole-study findings and limits: The genetic and exposure-history diversity represented was limited by few donors.

Source material: naive CD4+ T cells sorted from blood. Indicated subset: CD45RA+ positively selected. The source is a man aged 30-40 years in good health. V gene TRBV7-2 combines with J gene TRBJ2-1, with TRBD1 identical over 7 bases. The CDR3 bases are TGTGCCAGCAGCTCTCAGGGGGACGTCATCACTGAGCAGTTCTTC. Its protein product is CASSSQGDVITEQFF.